Each of the 20 T cell receptor beta chains below was sequenced from the same sample in a study of OX40 agonist ivuxolimab in advanced cancers. Data came from immunoSEQ multiplex PCR; TCRdb stores just in-frame clones and leaves some out. The sample has under 65,000 clones; approximately 90% are singletons. This sample comprised CD4+ or CD8+ T cells sorted from blood, obtained in a trial of the OX40 agonist ivuxolimab. The receptors were sampled from an adult with an advanced solid tumor such as melanoma, head and neck, liver or kidney cancer.

This chain joins TRBV19 and TRBJ1-1; D not resolved. The CDR3 contains 16 residues. Trimming took 0 bases from V and 3 from J, leaving 14 bases between them. CDR1 is LNHDA, CDR2 SQIVND, per germline (reference sequence). CDR3 in DNA: TGTGCCAGTAGTATAGATCCCTCAGTTTTCCACACTGAAGCTTTCTTT. Translated: CASSIDPSVFHTEAFF.

CDR3 protein: CASTPITSGSYEQYF. The DNA of the CDR3 is TGTGCCAGCACCCCTATCACTAGCGGGTCCTACGAGCAGTACTTC. The chain links TRBV27 to TRBJ2-7; 9 bases are a match to TRBD2. V lost 7 bases, J lost 1 base, and 8 bases stayed unmatched. Germline CDR1 is MNHEY and CDR2 is SMNVEV (reference sequence). The CDR3 is 15 amino acids.

The chain employs TRBV7-9 and TRBJ2-5, with a weak D call TRBD2 (6 bases). The ends were cut back, 6 bases at V and 7 bases at J, with 21 bases in the middle. The CDR3 loop spans 15 amino acids. Germline V gene sequence: CDR1 SEHNR, CDR2 FQNEAQ (reference sequence). CDR3 nucleotides: TGTGCCAGCAGTTCGGCCGGGACTCCCATGGGGACCCAGTACTTC. It codes for CASSSAGTPMGTQYF.

The CDR3 region is CASSQVGVSSYNEQFF. For the CDR3, the DNA is TGCGCCAGCAGCCAAGTCGGGGTTAGCTCCTACAATGAGCAGTTCTTC. The chain joins TRBV4-1 to TRBJ2-1, with a tentative D call TRBD2 (5 bases). Germline V gene data show CDR1 as MGHRA and CDR2 as YSYEKL. The CDR3 length is 16 residues. With 1 base removed from V and 0 bases from J, the gap between germline ends came to 10 bases.

The rearrangement uses TRBV13 and TRBJ1-5; 8 nucleotides match TRBD1. The CDR3 contains 14 residues. Germline-derived CDR1 and CDR2 are PRHDT and FYEKMQ (reference sequence). V shed 4 bases, J shed 4 bases, and the junction held 3 bases outside the gene matches. The CDR3 reads CASSSGGANQPQHF. CDR3 DNA sequence: TGTGCCAGCAGCTCAGGGGGCGCGAATCAGCCCCAGCATTTT.

The chain carries TRBV30 and TRBJ2-5, with 11 bases lining up with TRBD1. CDR1 and CDR2 (germline): GTSNPN, SVGIG (reference sequence). Trimming removed 5 bases from V and 4 bases from J; junction bases left unmatched: 3. The CDR3 runs 13 residues. CDR3 in amino acids: CAWGQGAGETQYF. The DNA for the CDR3 is TGTGCCTGGGGACAGGGGGCAGGAGAGACCCAGTACTTC.

This sequence joins TRBV7-6 and TRBJ2-5, with 8 bases that match TRBD2. The J segment lost 2 bases and the V segment lost 5 bases, leaving 10 bases of the junction unmatched. This CDR3 spans 16 amino acids. Germline V gene lookup returns CDR1 SGHVS and CDR2 FNYEAQ. For the CDR3, the DNA is TGTGCCAGCAGCGTTGACGGGGGGGCAGGACAAGAGACCCAGTACTTC. As protein: CASSVDGGAGQETQYF.

The CDR3 is CASSPGIRYGYTF. The CDR3 region has the DNA TGTGCCAGCAGCCCCGGGATTCGCTATGGCTACACCTTC. The genes are TRBV5-6 and TRBJ1-2; no firm D call. Germline CDR1 SGHDT, CDR2 YYEEEE. This CDR3 has 13 amino acids. The V and J ends lost 4 bases and 4 bases respectively, with 11 bases between them.

The chain joins TRBV7-9 to TRBJ2-5, with D uncertain. The CDR3 loop spans 14 amino acids. Trimming removed 1 base at V and 1 base at J, with 7 bases between. The V gene's germline CDR1 is SEHNR and CDR2 FQNEAQ (reference sequence). This CDR3 reads CASSLGATQETQYF. CDR3 nucleotides: TGTGCCAGCAGCTTAGGGGCCACCCAAGAGACCCAGTACTTC.

The rearrangement links TRBV2 to TRBJ2-7, with D perhaps assigned TRBD1 or TRBD2 (5 bases each). V was trimmed by 3 bases and J by 5 bases, leaving 8 bases between them. Germline V gene data show CDR1 as SNHLY and CDR2 as FYNNEI. The CDR3 totals 12 residues. CDR3 sequence: CASSEWDHEQYF. The CDR3, as DNA: TGTGCCAGCAGTGAGTGGGACCACGAGCAGTACTTC.

J is TRBJ2-7 and V is TRBV11-2; TRBD1 matches at 7 bases. Germline V gene data show CDR1 as SGHAT and CDR2 as FQNNGV. Trimming removed 5 bases from V and 5 bases from J; junction bases left unmatched: 6. This CDR3 has 13 amino acids. The CDR3 protein is CASSHGTVNEQYF. The DNA of the CDR3 is TGTGCCAGCAGCCACGGGACAGTTAACGAGCAGTACTTC.

This chain joins TRBV6-7 and TRBJ1-6; TRBD1 might be the D (5 bases). TRBV6-7 is known as an ORF, though its function is uncertain. The germline V and J ends were trimmed by 6 bases and 4 bases, with 16 bases remaining between them. The CDR3 is 16 residues long. In DNA form, the CDR3 reads TGTGCCAGCAGCCTTACGCTTCAGGGTTATAATTCACCCCTCCACTTT. As protein: CASSLTLQGYNSPLHF.

The chain has TRBV10-3 and TRBJ1-4; D is perhaps TRBD1 (5 bases). The length of the CDR3 is 17 residues. Trimming took off 1 base at V and 4 bases at J, with 16 bases between the two ends. Germline V gives CDR1 ENHRY, CDR2 SYGVKD. CDR3 amino acids: CAISEWGEPNRNEKLFF. The DNA of the CDR3 is TGTGCCATCAGTGAGTGGGGGGAACCCAACCGTAATGAAAAACTGTTTTTT.

The genes are TRBV5-4 and TRBJ2-3, with D perhaps TRBD1 or TRBD2 (5 bases each). The CDR3 consists of 17 residues. Germline V lookup: CDR1 SGHNT, CDR2 YYREEE (reference sequence). Trimming removed 0 bases from V and 5 bases from J, with 19 bases in between. This CDR3 reads CASSLGGLATQGDTQYF. CDR3 sequence (DNA): TGTGCCAGCAGCTTGGGAGGGTTAGCAACCCAGGGAGATACGCAGTATTTT.

This clone was counted only a few times. The chain employs TRBV30 and TRBJ1-5; unclear D gene. Between the trimmed V and J ends, which lost 0 bases and 0 bases, there was a span of 9 bases. CDR1 and CDR2 from the germline V gene are GTSNPN and SVGIG (reference sequence). The CDR3 sequence is 15 residues long. The CDR3 sequence: CAWSVGLHSNQPQHF. CDR3 nucleotide sequence: TGTGCCTGGAGTGTAGGCCTTCATAGCAATCAGCCCCAGCATTTT.

The chain combines TRBV27 with TRBJ2-7; a possible D gene is TRBD1 (7 bases). There are 12 residues in the CDR3. Germline V lookup: CDR1 MNHEY, CDR2 SMNVEV (reference sequence). V was clipped by 8 bases and J by 7 bases, with 15 bases between them. The CDR3 here is CASSAGGWEQYF. CDR3 DNA: TGTGCCAGCTCGGCAGGGGGGTGGGAGCAGTACTTC.

The J gene is TRBJ1-6, the V gene TRBV4-1; no clear D. Germline assignment: CDR1 MGHRA and CDR2 YSYEKL. The V end was cut by 0 bases, the J end by 4 bases, with 7 bases between. This CDR3 comprises 15 residues. CDR3 sequence (DNA): TGCGCCAGCAGCCAAGATGGGCCATATAATTCACCCCTCCACTTT. Translating it yields CASSQDGPYNSPLHF.

CDR3 coding DNA: TGCGCCAGCAGCCAATCAGGGACAGGGCAAAGCAATCAGCCCCAGCATTTT. It encodes CASSQSGTGQSNQPQHF. V usage is TRBV4-1 and J usage is TRBJ1-5, with TRBD1 matching 9 bases. The CDR3 runs to 17 residues. CDR1 and CDR2 (germline): MGHRA, YSYEKL. V was clipped by 2 bases and J by 1 base; unmatched bases: 6.

The chain has TRBV5-8 and TRBJ2-1, with D unresolved. From germline, CDR1 is SGHTS and CDR2 YDEGEE. The V end lost 7 bases, the J end lost 12 bases, and 8 bases lay between the germline ends. This CDR3 region has 9 residues. DNA for the CDR3: TGTGCCAGCGCCACAGTGCAGTTCTTC. Its translation: CASATVQFF.

This clone was detected only once. CDR3 sequence reads: CASSLVGVGGETQYF. The DNA for the CDR3 is TGTGCCAGCAGCTTGGTGGGGGTTGGCGGAGAGACCCAGTACTTC. The rearrangement uses TRBV4-2 and TRBJ2-5; tentatively, D is TRBD1 or TRBD2 (5 bases each). CDR1 is LGHNA, CDR2 YNFKEQ, per germline. The CDR3 sequence is 15 residues long. Trimming took 5 bases from V and 4 from J, leaving 17 bases between them.